This T cell receptor (beta chain) was documented in a study of blood T cell repertoires in COVID-19. Study at large: From the United States, Italy and Spain came samples of acute and convalescent COVID-19. Sources were T cells, B-cell-depleted T cells, or PBMCs; the material itself was cDNA or gDNA.

The CDR3 covers 15 residues. The V and J ends lost 2 bases and 5 bases, in that order; junction bases with no gene match: 6. The germline V gene encodes CDR1 MNHNY and CDR2 SVGAGI (reference sequence). How the authors handled the data: For nucleated cells, counts were estimated from reference gene primer amplification. Sequencing used immunoSEQ multiplex PCR; TCRdb keeps in-frame clones, though not all of them. Clonal size and the V and J genes are those of that table, whereas D and trimming came from the DNA. Of about 110,000 clones listed, around 88% are singletons. The clonotype comes from a woman aged 45-60 years with active or convalescent COVID-19. This rearrangement joins TRBV6-6 to TRBJ2-1, with 7 bases identical to TRBD2. The sample consisted of peripheral blood. CDR3 region: CASSYVVAGHNEQFF. CDR3 sequence (DNA): TGTGCCAGCAGTTACGTAGTAGCGGGTCACAATGAGCAGTTCTTC.